The clone carrying this T cell receptor beta chain was counted a few times. The antigen is not known. One entry per CDR3 protein results from TCRdb running MiXCR on the reads. Found here are roughly 180,000 distinct CDR3 sequences, about 20% of them singletons; the top ten hold 25%. This specimen belongs to a study of T cell repertoires in cytomegalovirus infection. In the study overall: Well-studied HLA-B-restricted epitopes and recently identified HLA-C-restricted epitopes of CMV were both used in the study. Public TCR beta signature analysis indicated the presence of both CMV infection and matching HLA type. General observations from the study: CMV-specific HLA-C-restricted TCR beta clonotypes dominated the ex vivo response. Using cumulative public TCR beta family frequency, the authors identified those who carried CMV together with the relevant HLA.

V was clipped by 2 bases and J by 5 bases, with 6 bases between them. CDR3 size: 12 residues. Germline CDR1 is SGHVS and CDR2 is FNYEAQ. J is TRBJ2-5 and V is TRBV7-6; no clear D gene. The receptor comes from a human donor in good health (CMV status not recorded). Some clones in this sample may be carry-over from other donors' samples. Specimen: CD8+ T cells from cultured PBMCs, collected from culture after CMV antigen stimulation. The CDR3 sequence: CASSLLYETQYF. DNA for the CDR3: TGTGCCAGCAGCTTATTGTATGAGACCCAGTACTTC.